These 26 T cell receptor beta chains were all obtained from the same sample, sequenced in a study of shared clonotypes between healthy human individuals. Libraries were prepared by immunoSEQ multiplex PCR; TCRdb keeps only in-frame clonotypes and omits some of them. The top ten clones hold 0.11% of a sample with approximately 590,000 clones, around 95% of them seen once. Only CD45RO-negative cells positively selected for CCR7 counted as naive CD8 cells, so terminally differentiated effector memory CD45RA+ cells were excluded. Sequencing used naive CD8+ T cells sorted from blood. Source of these receptors: a woman aged 30 to 39 in good health.

The chain uses TRBV2 and TRBJ2-5; 8 nucleotides agree with TRBD2. CDR1 is SNHLY and CDR2 is FYNNEI in the germline V gene. The CDR3 length is 19 residues. The J segment lost 3 bases and the V segment lost 0 bases, leaving 15 bases of the junction unmatched. The CDR3 nucleotides are TGTGCCAGCAGTGAAGCGAGCAGAGTGGGACTAGAGGGAGAAGAGACCCAGTACTTC. Its translation is CASSEASRVGLEGEETQYF.

The rearrangement joins TRBV4-2 to TRBJ2-7, with a weak D call TRBD1 (6 bases). CDR1 LGHNA and CDR2 YNFKEQ come from the germline V gene. V dropped 3 bases and J dropped 2 bases, with 17 bases sitting between them. The CDR3 consists of 16 residues. For the CDR3, the DNA is TGTGCCAGCAGCCAGGAGCCCCTACAGGGACCCTACGAGCAGTACTTC. It specifies CASSQEPLQGPYEQYF.

This CDR3 reads CASSPRGSGRNEQYF. CDR3 coding DNA: TGTGCCAGCAGCCCCCGCGGAAGCGGGAGGAACGAGCAGTACTTC. The chain links TRBV28 to TRBJ2-5, with 9 bases that match TRBD2. The J call is doubtful: the DNA matches TRBJ2-7 better. The CDR3 sequence is 15 residues long. Germline values: CDR1 MDHEN, CDR2 SYDVKM.

The V gene is TRBV5-4, the J gene TRBJ2-7; D gene unclear. Trimming took off 4 bases at V and 3 bases at J, with 17 bases between the two ends. The CDR3 contains 15 residues. Germline CDR1 reads SGHNT; CDR2 reads YYREEE (reference sequence). The DNA for the CDR3 is TGTGCCAGCAGCCAAGATCCCGGGCTCAACTACGAGCAGTACTTC. Protein: CASSQDPGLNYEQYF. The full variable domain, rest sourced from reference TRBV5-4 and TRBJ2-7, is ETGVTQSPTHLIKTRGQQVTLRCSSQSGHNTVSWYQQALGQGPQFIFQYYREEENGRGNFPPRFSGLQFPNYSSELNVNALELDDSALYLCASSQDPGLNYEQYFGPGTRLTVT.

V is TRBV5-8 and J is TRBJ2-7; D gene ambiguous. Germline V gene data show CDR1 as SGHTS and CDR2 as YDEGEE. This CDR3 has 14 amino acids. Trimming took 0 bases from V and 3 from J, leaving 10 bases between them. CDR3 DNA sequence: TGTGCCAGCAGCTTGGGGCAGCTAGTCTACGAGCAGTACTTC. This encodes CASSLGQLVYEQYF.

This clone was observed a few times. This chain connects TRBV7-9 to TRBJ1-1, with no clear D. Germline values: CDR1 SEHNR, CDR2 FQNEAQ (reference sequence). V gave up 6 bases and J gave up 3 bases, with 5 bases separating them. This CDR3 comprises 11 residues. CDR3 protein: CASRPDTEAFF. The CDR3 coding sequence is TGTGCCAGCAGGCCAGACACTGAAGCTTTCTTT. The full variable domain, completed using reference TRBV7-9 and TRBJ1-1, is DTGVSQNPRHKITKRGQNVTFRCDPISEHNRLYWYRQTLGQGPEFLTYFQNEAQLEKSRLLSDRFSAERPKGSFSTLEIQRTEQGDSAMYLCASRPDTEAFFGQGTRLTVV.

This clone appeared a single time. This sequence joins TRBV19 and TRBJ2-7, with 8 bases lining up with TRBD2. V was clipped by 3 bases and J by 1 base; unmatched bases: 5. The CDR3 has 15 residues. Germline V gene data show CDR1 as LNHDA and CDR2 as SQIVND (reference sequence). The CDR3 DNA follows: TGTGCCAGTAGTATCTCGCGGGAGGTATCCTACGAGCAGTACTTC. Protein product: CASSISREVSYEQYF.

This clone has only one observation. The chain is built from TRBV5-1 and TRBJ1-1; a weak D match, TRBD1 (5 bases). Trimming took 0 bases from V and 4 from J, leaving 7 bases between them. The CDR3 consists of 13 residues. Germline assignment: CDR1 SGHRS and CDR2 YFSETQ. The chain's CDR3 is CASSLVGTTEAFF. The CDR3 bases are TGCGCCAGCAGCTTGGTAGGGACCACTGAAGCTTTCTTT. Full variable domain (missing parts from reference TRBV5-1 and TRBJ1-1): KAGVTQTPRYLIKTRGQQVTLSCSPISGHRSVSWYQQTPGQGLQFLFEYFSETQRNKGNFPGRFSGRQFSNSRSEMNVSTLELGDSALYLCASSLVGTTEAFFGQGTRLTVV.

The rearrangement uses TRBV19 and TRBJ1-5; possible D gene TRBD1, 6 bases. The CDR3 totals 13 residues. Trimming cost V 4 bases and J 2 bases, with 6 bases left between them. Germline loops: CDR1 LNHDA, CDR2 SQIVND (reference sequence). CDR3: CASSKGGNQPQHF. CDR3 bases: TGTGCCAGTAGTAAGGGGGGCAATCAGCCCCAGCATTTT.

The V call is TRBV19, the J call TRBJ2-7; 9 bases match TRBD2. The CDR3 spans 15 residues. Germline V gives CDR1 LNHDA, CDR2 SQIVND (reference sequence). The ends lost 5 bases at V and 2 bases at J; junction bases unmatched: 7. Here the CDR3 reads CASSLTSGRPYEQYF. The CDR3 DNA reads TGTGCCAGTAGTCTGACGAGCGGGAGGCCCTACGAGCAGTACTTC.

CDR3 bases: TGTGCCAGCAGCTTAGAGTATACGGGGGTCAACTCTGGAAACACCATATATTTT. Translating gives CASSLEYTGVNSGNTIYF. The chain is built from TRBV11-2 and TRBJ1-3; D may be TRBD1 (5 bases). This CDR3 spans 18 amino acids. Per germline, CDR1 SGHAT and CDR2 FQNNGV. Between the trimmed V and J ends, which lost 0 bases and 0 bases, there was a span of 15 bases.

The gene calls are TRBV28 and TRBJ2-1; 7 bases are shared with TRBD2. Germline assignment: CDR1 MDHEN and CDR2 SYDVKM. The ends lost 7 bases at V and 7 bases at J; junction bases unmatched: 13. The CDR3 has 15 amino acids. CDR3 DNA: TGTGCCAGCATCCTCGATTCGGGAGGTCTGAATGAGCAGTTCTTC. Protein: CASILDSGGLNEQFF.

The gene calls are TRBV2 and TRBJ1-1, with a tentative D call TRBD1 (5 bases). The CDR3 consists of 18 residues. CDR1 is SNHLY, CDR2 FYNNEI, per germline. V was pared by 2 bases and J by 2 bases, with 21 bases between. The DNA of the CDR3 is TGTGCCAGCAGTGAATGGCCAGGGCGGGGAGGCCTCAACACTGAAGCTTTCTTT. Protein product: CASSEWPGRGGLNTEAFF.

The V call is TRBV27, the J call TRBJ2-2; 7 nucleotides align to TRBD2. This CDR3 is 13 amino acids long. The germline V gene encodes CDR1 MNHEY and CDR2 SMNVEV (reference sequence). The J segment lost 7 bases and the V segment lost 4 bases, leaving 3 bases of the junction unmatched. The CDR3 spells CASSWGGGGELFF. In nucleotides, the CDR3 is TGTGCCAGCAGTTGGGGGGGAGGCGGGGAGCTGTTTTTT.

CDR3 nucleotides: TGTGCCAGCAGTAGCGACAGGGGGCTTCATCAGCCCCAGCATTTT. It specifies CASSSDRGLHQPQHF. The J gene is TRBJ1-5, the V gene TRBV6-1; TRBD1 matches 10 bases. This CDR3 has 15 amino acids. Germline-derived CDR1 and CDR2 are MNHNS and SASEGT. V trimming: 5 bases; J trimming: 5 bases; junction bases outside the gene matches: 6.

A note on this clone: The sample holds other DNA sequences that translate to the same CDR3. The gene calls are TRBV7-9 and TRBJ2-3; no clear D. CDR1 is SEHNR, CDR2 FQNEAQ, per germline (reference sequence). The CDR3 spans 12 residues. V was trimmed by 2 bases and J by 6 bases, leaving 6 bases between them. Written as DNA, the CDR3 is TGTGCCAGCAGCTTACTCGGGGATACGCAGTATTTT. Its protein product is CASSLLGDTQYF.

This chain uses TRBV7-9 with TRBJ2-3; 8 bases fit TRBD1. Germline V gives CDR1 SEHNR, CDR2 FQNEAQ (reference sequence). The V segment lost 5 bases and the J segment 2 bases; nucleotides outside the gene matches: 6. The CDR3 has 15 amino acids. CDR3 DNA sequence: TGTGCCAGCAGCCCCCCACAGGGGGTCACAGATACGCAGTATTTT. It yields the protein CASSPPQGVTDTQYF.

The gene calls are TRBV7-2 and TRBJ2-1, with 12 bases that match TRBD2. Trimming removed 6 bases from V and 5 bases from J; junction bases left unmatched: 5. In germline, CDR1 is SGHTA, CDR2 FQGNSA. The CDR3 is made up of 15 amino acids. The CDR3 region has the DNA TGTGCCAGCAGGATGGGACTAGCGGGCGACAATGAGCAGTTCTTC. Its protein product is CASRMGLAGDNEQFF.

The rearrangement links TRBV7-8 to TRBJ2-1, with 8 positions matching TRBD2. Germline CDR1 is SGHVS and CDR2 is FQNEAQ. J lost 4 bases, V lost 1 base, and 6 bases had no gene match. The CDR3 sequence is 16 residues long. CDR3 protein: CASSLDPGREYNEQFF. CDR3 coding DNA: TGTGCCAGCAGCTTAGATCCCGGGAGGGAATACAATGAGCAGTTCTTC.

The chain uses TRBV19 and TRBJ2-1; D is possibly TRBD2 (6 bases). The CDR3 is 17 amino acids. Looked up from germline, CDR1 is LNHDA and CDR2 is SQIVND (reference sequence). The V and J ends lost 0 bases and 12 bases respectively, with 24 bases between them. The CDR3 loop is CASSIDPPGGEGSGQFF. The DNA for the CDR3 is TGTGCCAGTAGTATAGACCCACCCGGGGGAGAGGGGTCGGGGCAGTTCTTC.

The rearrangement links TRBV19 to TRBJ2-5, with TRBD1 matching 9 bases. This CDR3 contains 19 residues. The V gene end was trimmed by 5 bases and the J gene end by 5 bases; junction bases not matched to a gene: 21. CDR1 is LNHDA, CDR2 SQIVND, per germline (reference sequence). The CDR3 region has the DNA TGTGCCAGTAGTCCCGTAATACCCTATCGGGACAGGGCTCGGGAGACCCAGTACTTC. It codes for CASSPVIPYRDRARETQYF.

This chain links TRBV4-1 with TRBJ1-1, with D maybe TRBD1 (5 bases). Per the germline V gene, CDR1 is MGHRA and CDR2 is YSYEKL. V lost 0 bases and J 5 bases, leaving 10 bases between the germline ends. This CDR3 has 14 amino acids. CDR3 amino acids: CASSQDPEGTEAFF. As DNA, the CDR3 is TGCGCCAGCAGCCAAGATCCGGAGGGGACTGAAGCTTTCTTT.

This sequence joins TRBV7-6 and TRBJ2-5; D is possibly TRBD1 or TRBD2 (5 bases each). The end of the DNA fits TRBJ2-7 better, so the J call may be wrong. The germline V gene has CDR1 SGHVS and CDR2 FNYEAQ. The CDR3 covers 14 residues. As DNA, the CDR3 is TGTGCCAGCACCGAGGGGCCGGCACCCTACGAGCAGTACTTC. This sequence encodes CASTEGPAPYEQYF.

Note on this clone: Its ends do not fully match the called genes, so a read error is possible. This chain connects TRBV11-2 to TRBJ2-1; D gene ambiguous. This CDR3 region has 12 residues. In germline, CDR1 is SGHAT, CDR2 FQNNGV. The CDR3 nucleotides are TGTGCCAGCAGCTTACTGGGGAAGGCAAGAGTCTTC. Protein sequence: CASSLLGKARVF. Supplemented by reference TRBV11-2 and TRBJ2-1, the full variable domain reads EAGVAQSPRYKIIEKRQSVAFWCNPISGHATLYWYQQILGQGPKLLIQFQNNGVVDDSQLPKDRFSAERLKGVDSTLKIQPAKLEDSAVYLCASSLLGKARVFGPGTRLTVL.

The chain is built from TRBV7-2 and TRBJ2-3, with 8 bases that match TRBD2. This CDR3 region has 15 residues. Germline loops: CDR1 SGHTA, CDR2 FQGNSA. After removal of 2 bases from V and 1 base from J, the junction contained 2 bases not matched to a gene. CDR3 sequence: CASSLTSGRTDTQYF. The DNA of the CDR3 is TGTGCCAGCAGCTTAACTAGCGGTCGCACAGATACGCAGTATTTT.

Concerning this clone itself: This CDR3 is also generated by other DNA sequences in the sample. The chain combines TRBV28 with TRBJ2-5; 7 bases are a match to TRBD1. Germline trimming cut 4 bases from V and 3 bases from J; bases unmatched to any gene: 2. This CDR3 comprises 13 residues. Germline V CDR1 and CDR2: MDHEN, SYDVKM. This CDR3 is CASSSTGEETQYF. The CDR3 bases are TGTGCCAGCAGTTCAACAGGGGAAGAGACCCAGTACTTC.